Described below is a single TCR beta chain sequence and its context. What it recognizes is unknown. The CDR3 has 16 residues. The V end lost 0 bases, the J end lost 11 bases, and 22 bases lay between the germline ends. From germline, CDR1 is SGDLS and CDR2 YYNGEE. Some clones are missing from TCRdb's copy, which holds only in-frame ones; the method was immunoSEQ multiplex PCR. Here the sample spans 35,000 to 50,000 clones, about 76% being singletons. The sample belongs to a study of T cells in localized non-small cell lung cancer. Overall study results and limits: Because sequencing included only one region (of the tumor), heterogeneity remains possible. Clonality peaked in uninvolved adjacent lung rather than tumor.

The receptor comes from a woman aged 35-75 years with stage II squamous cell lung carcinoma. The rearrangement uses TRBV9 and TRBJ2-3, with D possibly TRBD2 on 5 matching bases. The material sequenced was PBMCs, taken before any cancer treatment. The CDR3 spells CASSVGREPPSGGQYF. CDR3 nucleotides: TGTGCCAGCAGCGTAGGAAGGGAGCCCCCATCAGGCGGGCAGTATTTT.